This TCR beta chain emerged from a study of shared clonotypes between healthy human individuals. As for the study in general: The study enrolled a couple of women and three men aged 18 to 49.

Healthy adults negative for HIV, lacking recent acute infections or vaccinations, served as donors. A CD45RA-negative memory subset and a CD45RA+ naive subset were separated from the CD4+ cells. J was trimmed by 2 bases and V by 4 bases; bases with no gene match: 3. CDR3 length equals 15 residues. Per the germline V gene, CDR1 is SGHDT and CDR2 is YYEEEE. Study processing details: Junction-only sequences without quality scores came from ImmunoSEQ, so filtering differed. The method was immunoSEQ multiplex PCR; TCRdb's version includes in-frame clones alone and lacks a portion of them. V and J calls plus clone size are reproduced from that table; the DNA served to infer D and trimming. In the table there are over a million clones, approximately 76% of which are singletons.

This clonotype originated in a young man in good health. The chain couples TRBV5-6 to TRBJ2-3; TRBD1 matches at 11 bases. Sequenced sample: memory CD4+ T cells sorted from blood. The subset is: CD45RA-negative fraction. The chain's CDR3 is CASSRDRGNTDTQYF. In DNA form, the CDR3 reads TGTGCCAGCAGCCGGGACAGGGGGAACACAGATACGCAGTATTTT.